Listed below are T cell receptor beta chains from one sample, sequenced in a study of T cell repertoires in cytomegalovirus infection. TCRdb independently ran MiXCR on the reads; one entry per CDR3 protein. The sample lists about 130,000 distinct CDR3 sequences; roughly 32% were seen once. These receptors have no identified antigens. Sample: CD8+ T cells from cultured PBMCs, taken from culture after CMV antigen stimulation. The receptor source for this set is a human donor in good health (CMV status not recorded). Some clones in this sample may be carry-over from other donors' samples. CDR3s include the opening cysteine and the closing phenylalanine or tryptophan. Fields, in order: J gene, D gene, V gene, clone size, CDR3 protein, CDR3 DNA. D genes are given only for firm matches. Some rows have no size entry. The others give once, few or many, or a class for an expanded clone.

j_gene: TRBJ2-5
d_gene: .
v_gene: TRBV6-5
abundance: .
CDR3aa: CASTDGQETQYF
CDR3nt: TGTGCCAGCACCGACGGCCAAGAGACCCAGTACTTC

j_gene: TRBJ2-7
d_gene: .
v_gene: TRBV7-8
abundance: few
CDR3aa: CASSVHYEQYF
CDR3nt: TGTGCCAGCAGCGTGCACTACGAGCAGTACTTC

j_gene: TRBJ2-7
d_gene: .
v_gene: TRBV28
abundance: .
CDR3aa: CASSLLAETYEQYF
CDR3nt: TGTGCCAGCAGTTTATTGGCAGAAACCTACGAGCAGTACTTC

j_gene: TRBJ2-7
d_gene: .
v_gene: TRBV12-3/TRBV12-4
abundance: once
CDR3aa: CASSTGRAPFYEQYF
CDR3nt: TGTGCCAGCAGTACCGGCAGGGCTCCGTTCTACGAGCAGTACTTC

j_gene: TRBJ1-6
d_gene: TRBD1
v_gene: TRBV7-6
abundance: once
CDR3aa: CAGSPWNSGTGDSPLHF
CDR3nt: TGTGCCGGCAGCCCCTGGAATTCCGGGACAGGTGATTCACCCCTCCACTTT

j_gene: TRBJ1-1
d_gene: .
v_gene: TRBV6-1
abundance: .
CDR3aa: CASSELGVMNTEAFF
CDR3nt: TGTGCCAGCAGTGAACTCGGGGTCATGAACACTGAAGCTTTCTTT

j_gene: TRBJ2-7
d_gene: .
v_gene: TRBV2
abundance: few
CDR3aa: CASSDQRQSSYEQYF
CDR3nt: TGTGCCAGCAGTGACCAAAGACAGAGCTCCTACGAGCAGTACTTC

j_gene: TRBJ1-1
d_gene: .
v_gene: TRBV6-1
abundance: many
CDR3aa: CASSGPTGYAEAFF
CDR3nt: TGTGCCAGCAGTGGTCCCACAGGGTACGCTGAAGCTTTCTTT

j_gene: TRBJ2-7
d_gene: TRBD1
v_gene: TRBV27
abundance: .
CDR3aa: CASSLVQPGQGTYEQYF
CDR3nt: TGTGCCAGCAGTTTGGTCCAACCGGGACAGGGGACCTACGAGCAGTACTTC

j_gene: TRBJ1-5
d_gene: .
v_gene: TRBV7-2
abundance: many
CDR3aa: CASSSLGQPNQPQHF
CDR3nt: TGTGCCAGCAGCTCTCTCGGACAGCCCAATCAGCCCCAGCATTTT

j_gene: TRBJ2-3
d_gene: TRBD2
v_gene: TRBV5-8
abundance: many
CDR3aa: CASSFGVGGADTQYF
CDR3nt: TGTGCCAGCAGCTTTGGTGTCGGGGGGGCAGATACGCAGTATTTT

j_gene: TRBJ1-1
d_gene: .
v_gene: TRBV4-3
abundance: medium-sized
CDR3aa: CASSPFRNTEAFF
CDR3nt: TGCGCCAGCAGCCCATTTAGAAACACTGAAGCTTTCTTT

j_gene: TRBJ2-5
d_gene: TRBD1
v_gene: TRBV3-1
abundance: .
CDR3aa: CASSQPSGRDRETQYF
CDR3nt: TGTGCCAGCAGCCAACCCTCTGGCAGGGACAGGGAGACCCAGTACTTC

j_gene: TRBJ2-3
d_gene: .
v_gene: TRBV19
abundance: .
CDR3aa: CASSGARTDTQYF
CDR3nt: TGTGCCAGTAGTGGAGCCCGCACAGATACGCAGTATTTT

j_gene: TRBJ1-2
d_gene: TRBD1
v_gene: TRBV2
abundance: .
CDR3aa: CASPLRTGADGYTF
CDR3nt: TGTGCCAGCCCGTTACGTACAGGGGCTGATGGCTACACCTTC

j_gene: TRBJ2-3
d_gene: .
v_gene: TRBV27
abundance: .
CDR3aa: CASSLSRTVSTDTQYF
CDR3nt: TGTGCCAGCAGTTTATCGAGGACAGTTAGCACAGATACGCAGTATTTT

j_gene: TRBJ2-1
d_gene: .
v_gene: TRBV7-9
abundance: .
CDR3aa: CASSLVSSYNEQFF
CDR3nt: TGTGCCAGCAGCTTAGTGAGCTCCTACAATGAGCAGTTCTTC

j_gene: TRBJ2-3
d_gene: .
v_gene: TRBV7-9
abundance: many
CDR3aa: CASSPPRTTDTQYF
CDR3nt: TGTGCCAGCAGCCCACCCAGGACCACAGATACGCAGTATTTT

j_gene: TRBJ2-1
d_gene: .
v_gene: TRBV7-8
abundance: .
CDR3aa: CASSLVLLASNEQFF
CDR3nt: TGTGCCAGCAGCTTAGTTTTGCTTGCGTCCAATGAGCAGTTCTTC

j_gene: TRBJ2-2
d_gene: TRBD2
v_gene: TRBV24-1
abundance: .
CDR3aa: CATSAAGGPTGELFF
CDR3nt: TGTGCCACCAGTGCAGCGGGGGGCCCCACCGGGGAGCTGTTTTTT

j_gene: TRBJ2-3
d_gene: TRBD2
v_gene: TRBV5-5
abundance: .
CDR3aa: CASSSMTSGVTDTQYF
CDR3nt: TGTGCCAGCAGCTCGATGACTAGCGGGGTTACAGATACGCAGTATTTT

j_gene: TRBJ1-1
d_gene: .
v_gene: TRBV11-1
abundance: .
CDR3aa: CASTPRLGNTEAFF
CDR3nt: TGTGCCAGCACCCCTCGGTTGGGAAACACTGAAGCTTTCTTT

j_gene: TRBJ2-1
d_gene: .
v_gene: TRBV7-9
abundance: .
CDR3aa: CASSRGGRNEQFF
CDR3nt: TGTGCCAGCAGCCGAGGGGGGAGGAATGAGCAGTTCTTC

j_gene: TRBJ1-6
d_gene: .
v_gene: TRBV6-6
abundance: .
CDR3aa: CASSYQQNLHF
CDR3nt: TGTGCCAGCAGTTACCAACAGAACCTCCACTTT

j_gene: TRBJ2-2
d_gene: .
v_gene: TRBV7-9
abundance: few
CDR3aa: CASSLDGYGAGELFF
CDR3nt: TGTGCCAGCAGCTTGGACGGATACGGGGCCGGGGAGCTGTTTTTT

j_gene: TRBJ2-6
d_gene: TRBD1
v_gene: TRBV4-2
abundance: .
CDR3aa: CASSQLGTGKGESSGANVLTF
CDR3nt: TGTGCCAGCAGTCAACTAGGGACAGGGAAGGGGGAATCCTCTGGGGCCAACGTCCTGACTTTC

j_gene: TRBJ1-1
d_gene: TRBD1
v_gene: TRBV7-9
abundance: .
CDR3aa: CASSPRGGGQGEAFF
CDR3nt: TGTGCCAGCAGCCCTAGGGGCGGGGGACAGGGGGAAGCTTTCTTT

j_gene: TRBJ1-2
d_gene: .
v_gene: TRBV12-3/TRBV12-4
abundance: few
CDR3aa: CASSSLRTPLGGYTF
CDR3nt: TGTGCCAGCAGTTCATTGCGGACTCCTCTTGGGGGCTACACCTTC

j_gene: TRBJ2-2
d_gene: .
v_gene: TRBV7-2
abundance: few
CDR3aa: CASSLLGDRTGELFF
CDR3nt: TGTGCCAGCAGCTTATTGGGGGATCGCACCGGGGAGCTGTTTTTT

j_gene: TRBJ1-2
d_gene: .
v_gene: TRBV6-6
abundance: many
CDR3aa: CASSSLGLLSKSPYGYTF
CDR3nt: TGTGCCAGCAGTTCATTGGGGCTCTTAAGTAAGAGTCCCTATGGCTACACCTTC

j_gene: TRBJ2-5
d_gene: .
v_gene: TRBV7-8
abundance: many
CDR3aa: CASSRNRETQYF
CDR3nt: TGTGCCAGCAGCCGCAATAGAGAGACCCAGTACTTC

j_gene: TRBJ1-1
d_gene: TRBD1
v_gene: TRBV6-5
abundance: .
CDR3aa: CASREKDRVLITEAFF
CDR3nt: TGTGCCAGCAGGGAAAAGGACAGGGTCCTTATCACTGAAGCTTTCTTT

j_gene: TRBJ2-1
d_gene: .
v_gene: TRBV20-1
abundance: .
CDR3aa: CSAPPALHEQFF
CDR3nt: TGCAGTGCTCCCCCGGCCCTCCATGAGCAGTTCTTC

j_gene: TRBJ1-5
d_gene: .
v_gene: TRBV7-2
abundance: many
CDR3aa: CASSVAILNQPQHF
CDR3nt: TGTGCCAGCAGCGTGGCCATACTGAATCAGCCCCAGCATTTT

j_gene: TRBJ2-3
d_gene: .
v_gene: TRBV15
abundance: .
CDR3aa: CATSRDKVFSSADTQYF
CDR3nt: TGTGCCACCAGCAGAGATAAAGTTTTCTCCTCGGCAGATACGCAGTATTTT

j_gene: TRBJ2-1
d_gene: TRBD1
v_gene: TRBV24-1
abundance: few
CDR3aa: CATSDSGTGELDEQFF
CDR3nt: TGTGCCACCAGTGATTCCGGGACAGGGGAACTCGATGAGCAGTTCTTC

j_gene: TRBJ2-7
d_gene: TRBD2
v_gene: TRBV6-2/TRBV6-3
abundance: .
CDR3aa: CASSYGLAESSYEQYF
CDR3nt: TGTGCCAGCAGTTACGGACTAGCGGAGAGCTCCTACGAGCAGTACTTC

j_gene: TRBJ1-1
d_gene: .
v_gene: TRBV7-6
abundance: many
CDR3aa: CASSKRANTEAFF
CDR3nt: TGTGCCAGCAGTAAACGGGCGAACACTGAAGCTTTCTTT

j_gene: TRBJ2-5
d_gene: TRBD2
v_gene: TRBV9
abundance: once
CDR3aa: CASSIRVAGGQETQYF
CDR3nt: TGTGCCAGCAGCATCAGAGTAGCGGGGGGCCAAGAGACCCAGTACTTC

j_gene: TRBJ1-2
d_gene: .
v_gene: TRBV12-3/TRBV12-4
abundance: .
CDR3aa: CASSHRVEVLQYGYTF
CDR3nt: TGTGCCAGCAGTCACAGGGTAGAGGTTCTGCAATATGGCTACACCTTC

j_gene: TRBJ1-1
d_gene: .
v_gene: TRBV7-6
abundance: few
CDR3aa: CASSLVRRQNTEAFF
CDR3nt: TGTGCCAGCAGCTTAGTCCGCAGACAGAACACTGAAGCTTTCTTT

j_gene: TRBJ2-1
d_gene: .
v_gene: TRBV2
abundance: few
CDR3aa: CASSEKGFGTDEQFF
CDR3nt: TGTGCCAGCAGTGAAAAAGGGTTTGGGACCGATGAGCAGTTCTTC

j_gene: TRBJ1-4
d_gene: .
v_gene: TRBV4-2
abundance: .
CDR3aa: CASSQGGTYGPEEKLFF
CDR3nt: TGTGCCAGCAGCCAAGGAGGGACATACGGGCCAGAAGAAAAACTGTTTTTT

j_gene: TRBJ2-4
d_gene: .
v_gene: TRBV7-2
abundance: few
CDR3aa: CASSFMVQGPNIQYF
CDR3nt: TGTGCCAGCAGCTTTATGGTGCAGGGTCCAAACATTCAGTACTTC

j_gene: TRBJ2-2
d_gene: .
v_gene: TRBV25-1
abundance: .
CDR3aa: CASSEYWAGGGGTGELFF
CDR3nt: TGTGCCAGCAGTGAATATTGGGCTGGGGGCGGTGGCACCGGGGAGCTGTTTTTT

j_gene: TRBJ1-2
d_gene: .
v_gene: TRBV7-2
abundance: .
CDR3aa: CASSFETVGYTF
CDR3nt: TGTGCCAGCAGCTTCGAGACAGTAGGCTACACCTTC

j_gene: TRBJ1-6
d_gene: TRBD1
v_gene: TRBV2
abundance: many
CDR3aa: CASRRTGDRNSPLHF
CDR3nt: TGTGCCAGCAGGCGGACAGGGGATAGGAATTCACCCCTCCACTTT

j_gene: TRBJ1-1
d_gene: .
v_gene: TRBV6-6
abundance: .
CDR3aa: CASSYSFASLNTEAFF
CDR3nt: TGTGCCAGCAGTTACTCGTTTGCCAGCCTTAACACTGAAGCTTTCTTT

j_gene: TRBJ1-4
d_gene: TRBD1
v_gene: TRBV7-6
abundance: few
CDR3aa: CASSLEGQGERNEKLFF
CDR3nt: TGTGCCAGCAGCTTAGAAGGGCAGGGGGAAAGGAATGAAAAACTGTTTTTT

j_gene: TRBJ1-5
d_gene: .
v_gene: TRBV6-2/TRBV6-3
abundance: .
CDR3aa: CASSYADSWNQPQHF
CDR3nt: TGTGCCAGCAGTTACGCTGACAGTTGGAACCAGCCCCAGCATTTT